These 30 T cell receptor beta chains were sequenced from one sample in a study of T cells after yellow fever vaccination. TCRdb re-called the 5' RACE reads with MiXCR, one entry per CDR3 protein. This table holds some 500,000 distinct CDR3 sequences, about 13% found once. This specimen consisted of PBMCs, obtained on the day of the yellow fever booster vaccination. The receptors derive from a young man who received the YFV17D yellow fever vaccine.

This clonotype came up a few times. V is TRBV20-1 and J is TRBJ2-3, with TRBD1 matching over 10 bases. V lost 6 bases, J lost 4 bases, and 10 bases stayed unmatched. CDR1 is DFQATT and CDR2 is SNEGSKA in the germline V gene (reference sequence). The CDR3 covers 15 residues. CDR3: CSATTGTGVSDTQYF. CDR3 bases: TGCAGTGCGACTACCGGGACAGGGGTTTCAGATACGCAGTATTTT.

The chain has TRBV4-3 and TRBJ2-1; D not resolved. The CDR3 is 15 amino acids. Germline CDR1 is LGHNA and CDR2 is YSLEER. V was cut by 0 bases and J by 3 bases, with 9 bases left in between. The DNA for the CDR3 is TGCGCCAGCAGCCAAGAGTACCTCAGCTACAATGAGCAGTTCTTC. Translation gives CASSQEYLSYNEQFF.

This clonotype was seen a handful of times. The chain is built from TRBV5-1 and TRBJ2-1; D is perhaps TRBD2 (7 bases). Germline CDR1 reads SGHRS; CDR2 reads YFSETQ. The V and J ends lost 3 bases and 0 bases respectively, with 13 bases between them. This CDR3 region has 16 residues. The CDR3, as DNA: TGCGCCAGCAGCTCCCGGGGGGACACCTCCTACAATGAGCAGTTCTTC. Its protein product is CASSSRGDTSYNEQFF.

The gene calls are TRBV6-1 and TRBJ2-1; D not certain. Germline V gene data show CDR1 as MNHNS and CDR2 as SASEGT. CDR3 length equals 11 residues. The ends were cut back, 3 bases at V and 15 bases at J, with 12 bases in the middle. In DNA form, the CDR3 reads TGTGCCAGCAGTGATATCCTGTGGCCGTTCTTC. Residues: CASSDILWPFF.

The sample holds a few counts of this clonotype. CDR3 nucleotide sequence: TGTGCCAGCAGCGGGAGTCCCCGCGGCACTGAAGCTTTCTTT. It encodes CASSGSPRGTEAFF. This chain links TRBV9 with TRBJ1-1; the D is unclear. Trimming removed 3 bases from V and 4 bases from J, with 13 bases in between. Germline loops: CDR1 SGDLS, CDR2 YYNGEE. The CDR3 covers 14 residues.

The chain links TRBV7-6 to TRBJ2-2, with TRBD1 matching 7 bases. Trimming removed 2 bases from V and 5 bases from J; junction bases left unmatched: 8. The CDR3 is 16 residues long. Germline CDR1 and CDR2: SGHVS and FNYEAQ. CDR3 protein: CASSLWRQGGTGELFF. The CDR3 nucleotides are TGTGCCAGCAGCTTATGGAGACAGGGTGGGACCGGGGAGCTGTTTTTT.

Many counts were recorded for this clonotype. The chain carries TRBV7-2 and TRBJ2-7; 9 nucleotides line up with TRBD2. The CDR3 runs to 15 residues. Germline V lookup: CDR1 SGHTA, CDR2 FQGNSA. Trimming removed 6 bases from V and 2 bases from J; junction bases left unmatched: 8. The CDR3 region is CASSFTSGSPYEQYF. CDR3 sequence (DNA): TGTGCCAGCAGTTTTACTAGCGGGTCGCCCTACGAGCAGTACTTC. The variable domain in full, with the rest retrieved from reference TRBV7-2 and TRBJ2-7, is GAGVSQSPSNKVTEKGKDVELRCDPISGHTALYWYRQSLGQGLEFLIYFQGNSAPDKSGLPSDRFSAERTGGSVSTLTIQRTQQEDSAVYLCASSFTSGSPYEQYFGPGTRLTVT.

There are many counts of this clonotype. The chain carries TRBV10-3 and TRBJ2-5; D is uncertain. CDR1 is ENHRY, CDR2 SYGVKD, per germline. The CDR3 has 14 amino acids. Trimming stripped 2 bases from V and 5 bases from J, with 12 bases between. DNA of the CDR3: TGTGCCATCAGTGAGCGCCGGACCGAGGAGACCCAGTACTTC. Its translation: CAISERRTEETQYF.

This clonotype was counted between two and nine times. The chain uses TRBV30 and TRBJ2-3; 11 bases are a match to TRBD2. The CDR3 spans 21 residues. Germline-derived CDR1 and CDR2 are GTSNPN and SVGIG (reference sequence). V trimming: 1 base; J trimming: 4 bases; junction bases outside the gene matches: 22. The CDR3 is CAWSDPFSKPGLAVEADTQYF. DNA for the CDR3: TGTGCCTGGAGTGACCCCTTTTCTAAACCGGGACTAGCGGTCGAGGCAGATACGCAGTATTTT.

This sequence joins TRBV28 and TRBJ2-2; D is possibly TRBD1 (6 bases). Germline V gives CDR1 MDHEN, CDR2 SYDVKM. This CDR3 region has 14 residues. V was clipped by 6 bases and J by 3 bases, with 11 bases between them. The CDR3 region is CASRHRDHTGELFF. The CDR3 DNA reads TGTGCCAGCAGACACAGGGACCACACCGGGGAGCTGTTTTTT.

This rearrangement joins TRBV3-1 to TRBJ1-2, with a weak D call TRBD1 (6 bases). CDR3 length: 14 residues. The germline gives CDR1 LGHDT, CDR2 YNNKEL (reference sequence). V gave up 8 bases and J gave up 0 bases, with 13 bases separating them. For the CDR3, the DNA is TGTGCCAGCGGCGAGACAGGAGCTAACTATGGCTACACCTTC. This gives the protein CASGETGANYGYTF.

This clonotype showed up just a few times. The gene calls are TRBV7-2 and TRBJ2-4; D may be TRBD1 (5 bases). The CDR3 runs 13 residues. V lost 5 bases and J 7 bases, leaving 12 bases between the germline ends. CDR1 SGHTA and CDR2 FQGNSA come from the germline V gene. DNA of the CDR3: TGTGCCAGCAGCCCCGGACAATTTAACATTCAGTACTTC. As protein: CASSPGQFNIQYF.

The chain carries TRBV11-3 and TRBJ2-3; D remains unclear. V lost 0 bases, J lost 2 bases, and 6 bases lay in between. Germline-derived CDR1 and CDR2 are SGHNT and YENEEA. The CDR3 has 14 residues. This CDR3 is CASSLDVNTDTQYF. The CDR3 nucleotides are TGTGCCAGCAGCTTAGATGTCAACACAGATACGCAGTATTTT.

This chain joins TRBV7-2 and TRBJ2-1, with 11 bases fitting TRBD2. Per germline, CDR1 SGHTA and CDR2 FQGNSA. The CDR3 consists of 15 residues. The ends lost 3 bases at V and 7 bases at J; junction bases unmatched: 5. The CDR3 loop reads CASSFGGLAANEQFF. The CDR3 DNA reads TGTGCCAGCAGCTTTGGGGGACTAGCGGCGAATGAGCAGTTCTTC.

In this sample, this clonotype turned up a few times. The V gene is TRBV20-1, the J gene TRBJ1-4; D is undetermined. Germline CDR1 is DFQATT and CDR2 is SNEGSKA (reference sequence). V was shortened by 6 bases and J by 8 bases, with 10 bases between the two germline ends. The CDR3 length is 11 residues. CDR3 DNA: TGCAGTGCCTTAGTGCGGGAAAAACTGTTTTTT. Amino acids: CSALVREKLFF.

The V gene is TRBV18, the J gene TRBJ1-5, with unresolved D. This CDR3 comprises 14 residues. Germline CDR1 reads KGHSH; CDR2 reads LQKENI. V lost 5 bases and J lost 2, with 10 bases in between. The chain's CDR3 is CASSTDGGNQPQHF. The DNA of the CDR3 is TGTGCCAGCTCAACAGACGGAGGCAATCAGCCCCAGCATTTT.

V is TRBV10-3 and J is TRBJ2-7; 10 bases align to TRBD1. CDR1 ENHRY and CDR2 SYGVKD come from the germline V gene. CDR3 length: 13 residues. V shed 4 bases and J 6 bases; nucleotides not matched to a gene: 3. In DNA, the CDR3 is TGTGCCATCAGTGGGGACAGGGGTGGCGAGCAGTACTTC. It encodes CAISGDRGGEQYF.

This clonotype has just a few counts. V gene TRBV29-1 combines with J gene TRBJ2-3, with unresolved D. Germline CDR1 and CDR2: SQVTM and ANQGSEA. This CDR3 contains 11 residues. The CDR3 DNA is TGCTGTGGGTGGGGCACAGATACGCAGTATTTT. This codes for CCGWGTDTQYF.

This clonotype was seen more than once but under ten times. The CDR3 reads CASSFNVRNNEQFF. CDR3 sequence (DNA): TGTGCCAGCAGTTTCAACGTAAGGAACAATGAGCAGTTCTTC. This rearrangement joins TRBV12-3 or TRBV12-4 to TRBJ2-1; D is unresolved. Trimming stripped 3 bases from V and 5 bases from J, with 11 bases between. CDR3 length: 14 residues.

This clonotype turned up a few times. The chain has TRBV2 and TRBJ1-3; 8 nucleotides line up with TRBD1. CDR1 and CDR2 (germline): SNHLY, FYNNEI. V was clipped by 1 base and J by 0 bases; unmatched bases: 2. The CDR3 sequence is 16 residues long. The CDR3 bases are TGTGCCAGCAGTGAAGGAACAGGGGGCTCTGGAAACACCATATATTTT. Its protein is CASSEGTGGSGNTIYF.

In its sample, this clonotype was seen a few times. The chain employs TRBV6-1 and TRBJ2-5; 11 bases agree with TRBD2. With V trimmed by 7 bases and J by 5 bases, 12 bases remained unmatched. The CDR3 covers 16 residues. Germline V gene sequence: CDR1 MNHNS, CDR2 SASEGT. The CDR3 nucleotides are TGTGCCAGCACCGATGGACTAGCGGGCTCTTTGGAGACCCAGTACTTC. Its translation: CASTDGLAGSLETQYF.

V and J are TRBV30 and TRBJ2-7; TRBD2 agrees at 10 bases. The CDR3 contains 19 residues. The ends lost 0 bases at V and 3 bases at J; junction bases unmatched: 17. Per the germline V gene, CDR1 is GTSNPN and CDR2 is SVGIG (reference sequence). The chain's CDR3 is CAWSVISPVEREGFYEQYF. CDR3 sequence (DNA): TGTGCCTGGAGTGTAATCAGCCCGGTAGAGCGGGAGGGGTTCTACGAGCAGTACTTC.

This chain joins TRBV7-9 and TRBJ2-5; the D gene is possibly TRBD1 (5 bases). From germline, CDR1 is SEHNR and CDR2 FQNEAQ (reference sequence). The CDR3 totals 13 residues. Trimming removed 5 bases at V and 3 bases at J, with 10 bases between. The CDR3, as DNA: TGTGCCAGCAGCCCTTCAGGGAAAGAGACCCAGTACTTC. Translating gives CASSPSGKETQYF.

The chain uses TRBV5-6 and TRBJ1-2; TRBD1 matches 10 bases. Germline-derived CDR1 and CDR2 are SGHDT and YYEEEE. This CDR3 comprises 15 residues. The V and J ends lost 3 bases and 5 bases, in that order; junction bases with no gene match: 7. CDR3 protein: CASSYRDRGLYGYTF. CDR3 sequence (DNA): TGTGCCAGCAGCTACCGGGACAGGGGTCTTTATGGCTACACCTTC.

This clonotype was observed a handful of times. This chain uses TRBV27 with TRBJ2-7; 10 positions agree with TRBD1. V was pared by 1 base and J by 7 bases, with 10 bases of the junction left unmatched. The CDR3 length is 16 residues. The V gene's germline CDR1 is MNHEY and CDR2 SMNVEV (reference sequence). CDR3 coding DNA: TGTGCCAGCAGTTTATTGTTTAGACAGGGGGCAGAAGAGCAGTACTTC. Residues: CASSLLFRQGAEEQYF.

This clonotype was detected only a few times. The chain employs TRBV24-1 and TRBJ2-1; D not resolved. The length of the CDR3 is 14 residues. V lost 0 bases, J lost 4 bases, and 6 bases lay in between. CDR1 is KGHDR and CDR2 is SFDVKD in the germline V gene. The CDR3 nucleotides read TGTGCCACCAGTGATTTGGACGGGTACAATGAGCAGTTCTTC. Protein sequence: CATSDLDGYNEQFF.

This clonotype turned up a few times. The V call is TRBV10-3, the J call TRBJ2-1; TRBD2 matches at 16 bases. CDR1 is ENHRY and CDR2 is SYGVKD in the germline V gene. The CDR3 is made up of 17 amino acids. V lost 5 bases to trimming and J lost 4 bases; unmatched junction nucleotides: 5. CDR3 in amino acids: CAISHGTSGRGYNEQFF. Here the CDR3 DNA reads TGTGCCATCAGTCATGGGACTAGCGGGAGGGGATACAATGAGCAGTTCTTC.

This clonotype has only a few counts. V usage is TRBV5-1 and J usage is TRBJ2-1, with 10 bases matching TRBD2. Germline CDR1 SGHRS, CDR2 YFSETQ. J was trimmed by 8 bases and V by 6 bases; bases with no gene match: 17. This CDR3 comprises 17 residues. The DNA of the CDR3 is TGCGCCAGCATATCACTTTCGAAAGCGGGAGGGCCTTATGAGCAGTTCTTC. This codes for CASISLSKAGGPYEQFF.

The chain carries TRBV10-3 and TRBJ2-5; TRBD1 agrees at 8 bases. V shed 6 bases and J 8 bases; nucleotides not matched to a gene: 14. The length of the CDR3 is 15 residues. Germline V CDR1 and CDR2: ENHRY, SYGVKD. The CDR3 coding sequence is TGTGCCATCAGACCCGGGGTAGGACAGGGTATAACCCAGTACTTC. Encoded protein: CAIRPGVGQGITQYF.

There are a few counts of this clonotype. The chain has TRBV12-3 or TRBV12-4 and TRBJ2-7; a possible D gene is TRBD1 (6 bases). The CDR3 consists of 14 residues. Trimming took 9 bases from V and 3 from J, leaving 18 bases between them. The CDR3 sequence is CASLQGRGDYEQYF. As DNA, the CDR3 is TGTGCCAGTCTTCAGGGGAGAGGGGACTACGAGCAGTACTTC.